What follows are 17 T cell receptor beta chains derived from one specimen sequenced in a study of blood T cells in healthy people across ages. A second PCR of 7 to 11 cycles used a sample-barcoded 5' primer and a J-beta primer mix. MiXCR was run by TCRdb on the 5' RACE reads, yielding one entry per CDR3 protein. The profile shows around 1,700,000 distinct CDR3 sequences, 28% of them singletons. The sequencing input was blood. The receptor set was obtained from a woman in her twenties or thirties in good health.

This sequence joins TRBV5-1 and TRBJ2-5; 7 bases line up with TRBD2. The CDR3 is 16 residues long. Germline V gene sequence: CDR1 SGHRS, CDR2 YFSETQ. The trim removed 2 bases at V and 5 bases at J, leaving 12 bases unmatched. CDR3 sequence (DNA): TGCGCCAGCAGCTTAGGCCAACTGAGGGGAGGGGAGACCCAGTACTTC. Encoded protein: CASSLGQLRGGETQYF.

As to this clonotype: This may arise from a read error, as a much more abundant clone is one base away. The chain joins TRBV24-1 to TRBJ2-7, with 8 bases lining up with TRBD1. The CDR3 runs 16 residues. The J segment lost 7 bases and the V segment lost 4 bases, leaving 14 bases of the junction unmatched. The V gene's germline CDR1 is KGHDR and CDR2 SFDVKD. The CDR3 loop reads CATSDRGQWSYNEQYF. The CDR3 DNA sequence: TGTGCCACCAGTGACAGGGGGCAGTGGTCCTACAATGAGCAGTACTTC.

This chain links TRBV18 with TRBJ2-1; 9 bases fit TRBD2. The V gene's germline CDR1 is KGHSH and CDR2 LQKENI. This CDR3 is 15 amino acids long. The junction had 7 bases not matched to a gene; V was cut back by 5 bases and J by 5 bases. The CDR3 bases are TGTGCCAGCTCAGCTAGCGGGGTCACAGACAATGAGCAGTTCTTC. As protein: CASSASGVTDNEQFF.

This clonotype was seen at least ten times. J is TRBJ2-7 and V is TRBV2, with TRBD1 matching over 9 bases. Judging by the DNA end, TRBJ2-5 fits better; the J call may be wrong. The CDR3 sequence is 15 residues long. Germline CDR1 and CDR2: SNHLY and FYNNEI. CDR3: CASSVYRGQGETQYF. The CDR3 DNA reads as TGTGCCAGCAGTGTATACAGGGGGCAGGGGGAGACCCAGTACTTC.

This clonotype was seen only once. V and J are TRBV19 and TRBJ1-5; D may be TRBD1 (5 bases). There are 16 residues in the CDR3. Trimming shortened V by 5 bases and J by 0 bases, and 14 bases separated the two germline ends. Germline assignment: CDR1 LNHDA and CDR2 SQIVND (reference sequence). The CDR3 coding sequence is TGTGCCAGTAGTCATAGGGACTGGGGTAGCAATCAGCCCCAGCATTTT. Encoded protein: CASSHRDWGSNQPQHF.

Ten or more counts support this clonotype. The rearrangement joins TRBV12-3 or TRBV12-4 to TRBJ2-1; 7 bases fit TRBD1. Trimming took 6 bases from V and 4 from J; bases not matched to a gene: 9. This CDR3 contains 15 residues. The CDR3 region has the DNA TGTGCCAGCAGAGAGCAGACGACAGGGTACAATGAGCAGTTCTTC. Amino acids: CASREQTTGYNEQFF.

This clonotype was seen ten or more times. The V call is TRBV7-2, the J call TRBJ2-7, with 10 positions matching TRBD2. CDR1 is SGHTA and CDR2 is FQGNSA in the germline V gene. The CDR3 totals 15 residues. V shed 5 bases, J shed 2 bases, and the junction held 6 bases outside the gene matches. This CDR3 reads CASSRSGGTTYEQYF. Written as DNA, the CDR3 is TGTGCCAGCAGCCGTAGCGGGGGGACCACCTACGAGCAGTACTTC.

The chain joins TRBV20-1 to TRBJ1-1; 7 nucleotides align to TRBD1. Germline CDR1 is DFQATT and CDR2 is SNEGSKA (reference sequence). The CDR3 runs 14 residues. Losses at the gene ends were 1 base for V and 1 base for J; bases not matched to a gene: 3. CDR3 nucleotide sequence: TGCAGTGCTAGAGTAAGGGGGCGGAACACTGAAGCTTTCTTT. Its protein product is CSARVRGRNTEAFF.

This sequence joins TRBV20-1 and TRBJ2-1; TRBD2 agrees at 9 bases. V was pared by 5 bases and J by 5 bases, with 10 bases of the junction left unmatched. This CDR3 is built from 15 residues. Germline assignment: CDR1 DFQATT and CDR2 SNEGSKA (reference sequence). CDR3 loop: CSAPVAGAGNNEQFF. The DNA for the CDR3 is TGCAGTGCTCCAGTAGCGGGAGCGGGGAACAATGAGCAGTTCTTC.

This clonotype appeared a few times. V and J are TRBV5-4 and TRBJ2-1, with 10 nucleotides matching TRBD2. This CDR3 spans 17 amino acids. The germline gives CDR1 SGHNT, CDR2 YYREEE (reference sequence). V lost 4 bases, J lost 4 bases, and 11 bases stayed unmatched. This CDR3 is CASSLSKLAGVYNEQFF. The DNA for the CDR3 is TGTGCCAGCAGCCTCTCAAAGCTAGCGGGGGTTTACAATGAGCAGTTCTTC.

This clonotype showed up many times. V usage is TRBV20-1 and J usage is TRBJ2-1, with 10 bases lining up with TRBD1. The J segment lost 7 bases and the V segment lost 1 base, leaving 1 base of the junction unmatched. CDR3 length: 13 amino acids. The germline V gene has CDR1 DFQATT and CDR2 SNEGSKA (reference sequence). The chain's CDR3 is CSARGTGGNEQFF. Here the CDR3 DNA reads TGCAGTGCTAGAGGGACAGGGGGGAATGAGCAGTTCTTC.

In DNA form, the CDR3 reads TGTGCCAGCAGTTTAGAGCCCGGGGCAGGGGATACTGAAGCTTTCTTT. It codes for CASSLEPGAGDTEAFF. The chain recombines TRBV28 with TRBJ1-1; a possible D gene is TRBD1 (6 bases). Germline values: CDR1 MDHEN, CDR2 SYDVKM. This CDR3 spans 16 amino acids. V lost 2 bases and J lost 5, with 18 bases in between.

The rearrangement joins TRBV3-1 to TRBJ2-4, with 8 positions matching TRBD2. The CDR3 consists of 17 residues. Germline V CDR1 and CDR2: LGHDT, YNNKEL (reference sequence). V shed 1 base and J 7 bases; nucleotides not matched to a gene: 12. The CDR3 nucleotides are TGTGCCAGCAGCCAAGTTGGCCGGTTCGGGAGGGATAACATTCAGTACTTC. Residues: CASSQVGRFGRDNIQYF.

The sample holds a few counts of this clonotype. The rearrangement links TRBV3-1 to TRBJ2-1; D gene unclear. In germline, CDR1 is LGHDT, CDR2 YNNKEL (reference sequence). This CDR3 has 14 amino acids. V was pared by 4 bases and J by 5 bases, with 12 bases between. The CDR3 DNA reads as TGTGCCAGCAGCCCCCTGGTAGGTAACAATGAGCAGTTCTTC. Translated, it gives CASSPLVGNNEQFF.

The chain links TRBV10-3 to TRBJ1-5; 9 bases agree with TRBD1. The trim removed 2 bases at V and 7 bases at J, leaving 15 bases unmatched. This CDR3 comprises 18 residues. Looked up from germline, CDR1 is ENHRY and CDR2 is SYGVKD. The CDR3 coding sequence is TGTGCCATCAGTGAGCCTCCTACCGGGACAGGGAAGCGGCAGCCCCAGCATTTT. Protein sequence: CAISEPPTGTGKRQPQHF.

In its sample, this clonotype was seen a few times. The CDR3 protein is CASSQGTGGFKNEQFF. In DNA, the CDR3 is TGCGCCAGCAGCCAGGGGACAGGGGGCTTTAAGAATGAGCAGTTCTTC. The chain combines TRBV4-1 with TRBJ2-1, with 12 nucleotides matching TRBD1. The germline CDR1 and CDR2 sequences are MGHRA and YSYEKL. The CDR3 covers 16 residues. The J segment lost 7 bases and the V segment lost 3 bases, leaving 7 bases of the junction unmatched.

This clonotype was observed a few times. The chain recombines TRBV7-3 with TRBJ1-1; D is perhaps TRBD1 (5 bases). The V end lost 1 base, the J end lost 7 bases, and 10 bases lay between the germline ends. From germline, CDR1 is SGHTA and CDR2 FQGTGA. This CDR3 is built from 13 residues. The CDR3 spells CASSLMGTGEAFF. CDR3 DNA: TGTGCCAGCAGCTTAATGGGGACGGGTGAAGCTTTCTTT.